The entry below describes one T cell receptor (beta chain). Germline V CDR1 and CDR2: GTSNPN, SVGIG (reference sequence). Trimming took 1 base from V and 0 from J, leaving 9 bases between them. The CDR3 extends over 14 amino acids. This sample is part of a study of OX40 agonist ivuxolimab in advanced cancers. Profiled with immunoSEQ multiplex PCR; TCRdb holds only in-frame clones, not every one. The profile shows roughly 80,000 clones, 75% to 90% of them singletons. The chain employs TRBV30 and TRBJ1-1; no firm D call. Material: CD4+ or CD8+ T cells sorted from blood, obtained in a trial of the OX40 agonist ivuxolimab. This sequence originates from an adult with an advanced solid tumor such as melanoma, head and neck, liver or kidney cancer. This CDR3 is CAWSDPGLNTEAFF. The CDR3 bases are TGTGCCTGGAGTGACCCCGGGCTGAACACTGAAGCTTTCTTT.